The T cell receptor beta chain under discussion was sequenced for a study of T-cell reconstitution after alpha-beta-depleted transplantation in children. This clonotype appeared a few times. A library of TCRbeta sequences, prepared with unique molecular identifiers, was generated. TCRdb reprocessed the PCR reads with MiXCR, giving one entry per CDR3 protein. The sample carries about 58,000 distinct CDR3 sequences, 44% recorded once. Germline CDR1 and CDR2: MNHEY and SVGEGT. The CDR3 covers 15 residues. The ends were cut back, 6 bases at V and 5 bases at J, with 17 bases in the middle. The clonotype originates from a male patient younger than 18 who had a stem cell transplant for acute lymphoblastic leukemia, so the T cells may come from the graft donor. The V and J genes are TRBV6-2 or TRBV6-3 and TRBJ2-1; a possible D gene is TRBD1 (5 bases). The source material was PBMCs, mostly from graft donor cells, sampled 360 days after TCRalphabeta/CD19-depleted stem cell transplant. CDR3 in DNA: TGTGCCAGCAGCAAGGGGCCTTTTCAGGACAATGAGCAGTTCTTC. Amino acid sequence: CASSKGPFQDNEQFF.